This TCR beta chain stems from a study of T-cell reconstitution after alpha-beta-depleted transplantation in children. TCRbeta library preparation incorporated unique molecular identifiers. Via MiXCR, TCRdb re-called the PCR reads, giving one row per CDR3 protein. Altogether 500,000 or so distinct CDR3 sequences are present, over 25% being singletons, with the ten largest covering 2% to 3%. The source is a human donor who donated a stem cell graft to a child with aplastic anemia. Sequenced material: PBMCs from the stem cell graft donor, taken from the stem cell graft.

The CDR3 sequence: CSARVSGAAEAFF. The CDR3 bases are TGCAGTGCTAGAGTTTCAGGGGCGGCTGAAGCTTTCTTT. The J gene is TRBJ1-1, the V gene TRBV20-1; D might be TRBD1 (6 bases). The germline V and J ends were trimmed by 1 base and 6 bases, with 12 bases remaining between them. The CDR3 covers 13 residues. The germline CDR1 and CDR2 sequences are DFQATT and SNEGSKA (reference sequence).